This TCR beta chain comes out of a study of relationships among human T cell subsets. Broader study findings: Bead-based sorting did not rule out CD4+CD8+ double-positive cells. Many CDR3s were shared across Th1, Th2 and regulatory subsets. The seven subsets showed no significant differences in gene usage or CDR3 length.

TCR alpha and beta CDR3s were amplified from mRNA by semiquantitative ARM-PCR. In ARM-PCR, communal superprimers followed tagged nested gene-specific primers for exponential amplification. Before the second round, exonuclease removed the nested primers. A single record per CDR3 protein comes from TCRdb applying MiXCR to the multiplex PCR reads. The table shows about 4,000 distinct CDR3 sequences, with about 53% occurring only once. Turning to this clonotype: Its antigen is not known.

V was shortened by 4 bases and J by 0 bases, with 1 base between the two germline ends. Germline V gene lookup returns CDR1 SQVTM and CDR2 ANQGSEA. CDR3 length equals 11 residues. CD4+CD25-CD294+ Th2 cells were bead-selected for CD294 once CD4+CD56+ natural killer T cells were depleted. The receptor's source is a man aged 35-49 years in good health. The sequenced sample consisted of CD4+ Th2 cells sorted from blood. The chain recombines TRBV29-1 with TRBJ2-1; D is uncertain. The CDR3 loop is CSVASYNEQFF. DNA of the CDR3: TGCAGCGTTGCCTCCTACAATGAGCAGTTCTTC.